This TCR beta chain emerged from a study of cytomegalovirus exposure and HLA in healthy donors. Whole-study results and caveats: With high specificity and sensitivity, the classifier reportedly diagnosed cytomegalovirus status. Specific recognition of CMV antigens was confirmed in vitro for three chains (all CMV-associated). A missense variant in DCLRE1C was later tied to TCR beta V- and J-gene trimming.

Concerning this clone itself: Its antigen is currently unknown.

The study ran its PCR with 60 Vbeta and 13 Jbeta primers. The repertoire was sequenced with immunoSEQ multiplex PCR; TCRdb's copy has only in-frame clones and lacks some. The sample gives 170,000 or so clones, 86% of which show up once; about 2.1% is in the top ten. Healthy donors of bone marrow made up the group. CDR1 and CDR2 (germline): SEHNR, FQNEAQ (reference sequence). The V end lost 5 bases, the J end lost 7 bases, and 17 bases lay between the germline ends. The CDR3 is made up of 14 amino acids. This TCR was recovered from a young woman in good health and CMV-seronegative. The specimen was PBMCs. This sequence joins TRBV7-9 and TRBJ1-1, with TRBD1 as a possible D gene (5 bases). The CDR3 DNA sequence: TGTGCCAGCAGCCAGGGAGGAGGGCAAAGTGAAGCTTTCTTT. Translation gives CASSQGGGQSEAFF.